This TCR beta chain was identified in a study of T cells in Graves' hyperthyroidism and ophthalmopathy. RNA transcripts provided the source from which TCR beta CDR3 regions were amplified. With the HTBI primer set, the TCR CDR3 went through a first round of RT-PCR. TCRdb redid the calling of the multiplex PCR reads with MiXCR, one entry per CDR3 protein. Altogether hundreds of thousands of distinct CDR3 sequences are present, about 15% being singletons, with the ten largest covering around an eighth. Trimming removed 3 bases from V and 10 bases from J; junction bases left unmatched: 11. The germline V gene has CDR1 MNHNS and CDR2 SASEGT. CDR3 length equals 17 residues. This clonotype has only a few counts.

This sequence was found in a woman under 30 with Graves' hyperthyroidism. The chain has TRBV6-1 and TRBJ2-1; the match to TRBD2 covers 14 bases. The material sequenced was blood. The CDR3 nucleotides read TGTGCCAGCAGTGATTCCCCGGGACTAGCGGGAGCTCGAGAGCAGTTCTTC. Its translation is CASSDSPGLAGAREQFF.